This T cell receptor (beta chain) is from a study of cytomegalovirus exposure and HLA in healthy donors. Study-level background: Researchers found that roughly 81% of over 350 genotyped donors fell within the Caucasian-associated ancestry cluster. Study-wide results and caveats: In vitro testing confirmed three CMV-associated chains as specific for CMV antigens. Follow-up analysis later connected one missense variant in DCLRE1C with trimming of TCR beta V- and J-genes. Earlier analysis found most TCR beta V segments productive about 87% or about 30% of the time.

Germline assignment: CDR1 MNHEY and CDR2 SVGAGI. V lost 5 bases to trimming and J lost 5 bases, with 18 bases between them. CDR3 length equals 15 residues. In the PCR, 60 Vbeta and 13 Jbeta primers were used. Produced via immunoSEQ multiplex PCR; TCRdb's table is partial and in-frame only. The sample has 150,000 to 200,000 clones; 75% to 90% are singletons. With regard to this clone: Its antigen remains unknown.

The sequence came from a girl between 10 and 17 years old in good health and CMV-seropositive. Sequenced sample: PBMCs. This chain joins TRBV6-5 and TRBJ1-1; a weak D match, TRBD1 (5 bases). The CDR3 sequence: CASSRAPQGKTEAFF. Here the CDR3 DNA reads TGTGCCAGCAGTCGTGCCCCCCAGGGAAAAACTGAAGCTTTCTTT.